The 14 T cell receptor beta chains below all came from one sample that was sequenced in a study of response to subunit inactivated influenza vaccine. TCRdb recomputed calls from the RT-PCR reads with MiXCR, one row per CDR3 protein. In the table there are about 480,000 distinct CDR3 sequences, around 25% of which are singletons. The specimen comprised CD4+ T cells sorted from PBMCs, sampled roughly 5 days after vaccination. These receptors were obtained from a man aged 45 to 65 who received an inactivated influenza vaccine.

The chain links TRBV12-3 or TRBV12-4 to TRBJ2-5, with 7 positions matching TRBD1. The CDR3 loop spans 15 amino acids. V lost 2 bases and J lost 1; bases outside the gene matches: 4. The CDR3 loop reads CASSLRGPLQETQYF. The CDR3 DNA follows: TGTGCCAGCAGTTTAAGGGGGCCTCTCCAAGAGACCCAGTACTTC.

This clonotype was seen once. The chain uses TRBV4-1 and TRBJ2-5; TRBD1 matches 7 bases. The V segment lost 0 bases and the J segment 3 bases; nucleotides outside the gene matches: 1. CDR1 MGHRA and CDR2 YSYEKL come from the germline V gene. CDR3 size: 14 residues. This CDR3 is CASSQDDREETQYF. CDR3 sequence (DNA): TGCGCCAGCAGCCAAGATGACAGGGAAGAGACCCAGTACTTC.

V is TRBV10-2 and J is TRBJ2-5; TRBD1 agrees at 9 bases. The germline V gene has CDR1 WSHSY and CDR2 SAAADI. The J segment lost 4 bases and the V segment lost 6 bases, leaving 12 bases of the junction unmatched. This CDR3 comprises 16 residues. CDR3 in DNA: TGCGCCAGCAGAGATACCGGGACAGGGAGTCGAGAGACCCAGTACTTC. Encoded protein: CASRDTGTGSRETQYF.

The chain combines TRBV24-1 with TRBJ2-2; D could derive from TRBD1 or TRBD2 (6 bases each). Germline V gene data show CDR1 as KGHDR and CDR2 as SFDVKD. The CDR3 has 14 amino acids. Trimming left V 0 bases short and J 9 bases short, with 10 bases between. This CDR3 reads CATSDLLGGRELFF. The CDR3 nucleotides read TGTGCCACCAGTGATTTGCTCGGGGGCCGGGAGCTGTTTTTT.

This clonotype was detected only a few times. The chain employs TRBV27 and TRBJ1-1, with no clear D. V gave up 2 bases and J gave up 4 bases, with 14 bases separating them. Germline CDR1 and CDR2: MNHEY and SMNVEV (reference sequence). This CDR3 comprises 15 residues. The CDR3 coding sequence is TGTGCCAGCAGTTTAAATAGGTTACGACCCACTGAAGCTTTCTTT. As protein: CASSLNRLRPTEAFF.

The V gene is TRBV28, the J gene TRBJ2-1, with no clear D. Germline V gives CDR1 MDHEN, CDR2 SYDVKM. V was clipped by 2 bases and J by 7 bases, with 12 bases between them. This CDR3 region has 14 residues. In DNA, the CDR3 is TGTGCCAGCAGTTTAGCTCTCCCAACGAATGAGCAGTTCTTC. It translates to CASSLALPTNEQFF.

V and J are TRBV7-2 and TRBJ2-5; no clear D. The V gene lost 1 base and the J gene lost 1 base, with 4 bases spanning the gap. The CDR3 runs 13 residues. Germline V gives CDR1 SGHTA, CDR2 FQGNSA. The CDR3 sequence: CASSLEPQETQYF. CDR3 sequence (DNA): TGTGCCAGCAGCTTAGAACCCCAAGAGACCCAGTACTTC.

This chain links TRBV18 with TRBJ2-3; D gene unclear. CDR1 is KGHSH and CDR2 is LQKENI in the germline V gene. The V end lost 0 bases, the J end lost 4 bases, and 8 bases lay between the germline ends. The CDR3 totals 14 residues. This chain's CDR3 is CASSPPPFADTQYF. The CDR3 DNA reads TGTGCCAGCTCACCACCGCCCTTTGCAGATACGCAGTATTTT.

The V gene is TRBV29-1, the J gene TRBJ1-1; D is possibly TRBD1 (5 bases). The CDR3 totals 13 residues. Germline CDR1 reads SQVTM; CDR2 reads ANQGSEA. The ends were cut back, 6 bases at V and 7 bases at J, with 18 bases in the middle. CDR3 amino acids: CSVGRNLLGEAFF. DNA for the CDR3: TGCAGCGTGGGGCGTAATTTGTTAGGTGAAGCTTTCTTT.

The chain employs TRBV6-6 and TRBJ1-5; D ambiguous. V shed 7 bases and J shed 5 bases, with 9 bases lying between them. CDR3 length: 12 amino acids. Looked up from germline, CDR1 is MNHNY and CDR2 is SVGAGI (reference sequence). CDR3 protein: CASNSSDQPQHF. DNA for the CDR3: TGTGCCAGCAATTCTTCTGATCAGCCCCAGCATTTT.

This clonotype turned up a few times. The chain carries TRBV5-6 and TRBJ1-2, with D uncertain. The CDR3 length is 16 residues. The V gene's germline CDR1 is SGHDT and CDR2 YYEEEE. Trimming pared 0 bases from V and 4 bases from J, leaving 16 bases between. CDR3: CASSLGLPGILYGYTF. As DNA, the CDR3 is TGTGCCAGCAGCTTGGGGCTTCCAGGAATTCTCTATGGCTACACCTTC.

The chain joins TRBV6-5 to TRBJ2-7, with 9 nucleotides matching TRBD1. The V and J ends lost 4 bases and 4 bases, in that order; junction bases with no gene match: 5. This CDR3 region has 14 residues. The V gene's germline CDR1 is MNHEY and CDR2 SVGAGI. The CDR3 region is CASSWGQGDYEQYF. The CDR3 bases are TGTGCCAGCAGTTGGGGACAGGGAGATTACGAGCAGTACTTC.

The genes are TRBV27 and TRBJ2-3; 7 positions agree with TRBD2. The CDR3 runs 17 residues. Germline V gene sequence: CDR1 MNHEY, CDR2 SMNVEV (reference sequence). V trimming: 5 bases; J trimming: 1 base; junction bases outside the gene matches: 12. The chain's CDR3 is CASSIYTSDQRTDTQYF. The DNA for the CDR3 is TGTGCCAGCAGTATATACACTAGCGACCAACGCACAGATACGCAGTATTTT.

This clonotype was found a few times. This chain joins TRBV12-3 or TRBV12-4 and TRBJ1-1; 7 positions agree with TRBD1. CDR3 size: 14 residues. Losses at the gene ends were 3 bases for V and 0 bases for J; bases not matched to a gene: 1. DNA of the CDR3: TGTGCCAGCAGTTTTACAGGGGTGAACACTGAAGCTTTCTTT. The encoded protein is CASSFTGVNTEAFF.